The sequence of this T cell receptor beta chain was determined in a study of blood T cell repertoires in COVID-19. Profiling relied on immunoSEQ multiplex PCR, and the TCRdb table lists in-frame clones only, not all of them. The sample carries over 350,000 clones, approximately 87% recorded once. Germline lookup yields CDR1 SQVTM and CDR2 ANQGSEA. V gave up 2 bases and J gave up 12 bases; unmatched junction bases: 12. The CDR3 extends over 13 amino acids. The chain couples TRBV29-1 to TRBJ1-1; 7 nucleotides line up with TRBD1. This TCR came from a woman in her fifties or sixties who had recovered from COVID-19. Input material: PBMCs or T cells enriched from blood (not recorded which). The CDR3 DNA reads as TGCAGCGTTGAAAAAAGGACAGGCGGTTGGTCTTTCTTT. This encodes CSVEKRTGGWSFF.